This T cell receptor beta chain is from a study of beta chain features in type 1 diabetes. About the research overall: Cell yields, gender and age were similar in healthy donors and patients. Across every sample, 107,917,701 sorted cells were examined in total. Study findings and constraints: In all four CD4+ subsets, TCRB CDR3 length was significantly, moderately reduced in type 1 diabetes. A PCR bias possibly favoring shorter templates would apply equally to patients and controls.

Reverse transcription of all isolated RNA meant that expressed TCRB transcripts were sequenced. TCRdb's copy holds only in-frame clones and misses some; the assay was immunoSEQ multiplex PCR. The table lists around 100,000 clones, 25% to 35% of them singletons. The CDR3 is 17 residues long. J was trimmed by 2 bases and V by 4 bases; bases with no gene match: 11. The germline V gene has CDR1 LGHNA and CDR2 YSLEER. Regarding this clone: Its antigen is not identified.

Sequences were obtained from central memory CD4+ T cells from blood. The chain links TRBV4-3 to TRBJ2-1; TRBD2 matches at 7 bases. This receptor was taken from a woman aged 18-29 years with type 1 diabetes. The DNA of the CDR3 is TGCGCCAGCAGCCCCCGAGGAGGCGGGAGCGCCTACAATGAGCAGTTCTTC. It encodes CASSPRGGGSAYNEQFF.